This TCR beta chain was sequenced for a study of early T cells in non-severe SARS-CoV-2 infection. General study findings and limits: Missing private and CD4 specificities, VDJdb matching favored anti-spike CD8 responses.

Individual cDNA molecules carried attached unique molecular identifiers. TCRdb re-analysed the 5' RACE reads in MiXCR, keeping a single row per CDR3 protein. This sample has fewer than 85,000 distinct CDR3 sequences, with about 10% found just once. The table lists this clonotype with a few counts. The antigen is not known. Germline CDR1 SGHTA, CDR2 FQGNSA. With 3 bases clipped from V and 4 bases from J, the junction kept 3 bases outside the gene matches. The CDR3 covers 14 residues. The source is an adult who was a healthcare worker with PCR-confirmed SARS-CoV-2 infection or an uninfected control (not recorded which). This material consisted of whole blood, taken at baseline. The chain combines TRBV7-2 with TRBJ2-3, with 8 bases that match TRBD1. In nucleotides, the CDR3 is TGTGCCAGCAGCTTTGCGGACAGGGCAGATACGCAGTATTTT. Protein: CASSFADRADTQYF.